The 31 T cell receptor beta chains in this list originate from one sample, sequenced in a study of T cell responses to AZD1222 COVID-19 vaccine. Using immunoSEQ multiplex PCR, the repertoire was profiled, and TCRdb retains in-frame clones only, with some absent. The data show 160,000 or so clones, with around nine tenths seen just once and 1.5% to 2% held by the top ten. Sequenced material: peripheral blood, taken on day 0 of AZD1222 vaccination. Receptors originate from an adult in good health.

This clone was seen a handful of times. The rearrangement joins TRBV6-1 to TRBJ2-1, with D possibly being TRBD2 (5 bases). CDR1 and CDR2 (germline): MNHNS, SASEGT. The CDR3 spans 16 residues. V lost 0 bases and J lost 4, with 13 bases in between. The CDR3 region is CASSEASSVPYNEQFF. The CDR3 coding sequence is TGTGCCAGCAGTGAAGCGAGTAGCGTTCCATACAATGAGCAGTTCTTC.

The chain uses TRBV6-5 and TRBJ1-2; no clear D gene. This CDR3 region has 13 residues. Trimming stripped 7 bases from V and 9 bases from J, with 18 bases between. Germline V CDR1 and CDR2: MNHEY, SVGAGI. CDR3 loop: CASNPSEQLSYTF. In DNA, the CDR3 is TGTGCCAGCAACCCCTCGGAACAGTTGAGCTACACCTTC.

This clone was seen just once. The rearrangement uses TRBV28 and TRBJ2-3, with 7 bases matching TRBD1. Germline CDR1 and CDR2: MDHEN and SYDVKM. The ends lost 6 bases at V and 3 bases at J; junction bases unmatched: 6. The CDR3 totals 14 residues. The CDR3 DNA reads TGTGCCAGCAGGAAACAGGGGTCGACAGATACGCAGTATTTT. Protein product: CASRKQGSTDTQYF. Looking up the rest from reference TRBV28 and TRBJ2-3 gives the full variable domain: DVKVTQSSRYLVKRTGEKVFLECVQDMDHENMFWYRQDPGLGLRLIYFSYDVKMKEKGDIPEGYSVSREKKERFSLILESASTNQTSMYLCASRKQGSTDTQYFGPGTRLTVL.

This chain joins TRBV5-4 and TRBJ1-2; D might be TRBD1 (6 bases). The germline gives CDR1 SGHNT, CDR2 YYREEE (reference sequence). This CDR3 is built from 13 residues. The ends were cut back, 4 bases at V and 3 bases at J, with 10 bases in the middle. DNA of the CDR3: TGTGCCAGCAGCCCGGACAGTGACTATGGCTACACCTTC. Translation: CASSPDSDYGYTF.

The chain combines TRBV4-2 with TRBJ2-1, with TRBD2 as a possible D gene (5 bases). The V end lost 1 base, the J end lost 0 bases, and 13 bases lay between the germline ends. Germline CDR1 is LGHNA and CDR2 is YNFKEQ. CDR3 length: 17 residues. The CDR3 loop reads CASSQVGGVSSYNEQFF. CDR3 in DNA: TGTGCCAGCAGCCAAGTAGGAGGCGTTAGCTCCTACAATGAGCAGTTCTTC.

V is TRBV2 and J is TRBJ2-1; 7 nucleotides line up with TRBD2. CDR1 is SNHLY, CDR2 FYNNEI, per germline. Unmatched junction bases numbered 5, after V lost 3 bases and J lost 0 bases. The CDR3 covers 16 residues. CDR3 DNA sequence: TGTGCCAGCAGTGAGAGCGGGATGACCTCCTACAATGAGCAGTTCTTC. This codes for CASSESGMTSYNEQFF.

The chain joins TRBV11-2 to TRBJ2-4; possibly TRBD2 for D (6 bases). Trimming took off 5 bases at V and 6 bases at J, with 14 bases between the two ends. In germline, CDR1 is SGHAT, CDR2 FQNNGV. CDR3 length: 14 amino acids. In DNA form, the CDR3 reads TGTGCCAGCAGCCGGTTGGAGGGTGGAAACATTCAGTACTTC. This sequence encodes CASSRLEGGNIQYF.

V usage is TRBV10-3 and J usage is TRBJ2-3; D is uncertain. V was clipped by 3 bases and J by 2 bases, with 6 bases between them. This CDR3 contains 13 residues. CDR1 and CDR2 from the germline V gene are ENHRY and SYGVKD. CDR3 residues: CAISEGYTDTQYF. CDR3 sequence (DNA): TGTGCCATCAGTGAAGGCTACACAGATACGCAGTATTTT.

This clone appeared a few times. CDR3 sequence reads: CASSLGRRDNYGYTF. In nucleotides, the CDR3 is TGTGCCAGCAGCTTAGGGCGCCGGGACAACTATGGCTACACCTTC. The chain links TRBV7-9 to TRBJ1-2, with a possible D match to TRBD1 (5 bases). The V gene lost 1 base and the J gene lost 2 bases, with 11 bases spanning the gap. The germline CDR1 and CDR2 sequences are SEHNR and FQNEAQ (reference sequence). CDR3 length: 15 residues.

J is TRBJ2-7 and V is TRBV30; TRBD2 might be the D (5 bases). This CDR3 is built from 12 residues. From germline, CDR1 is GTSNPN and CDR2 SVGIG (reference sequence). V dropped 2 bases and J dropped 5 bases, with 10 bases sitting between them. CDR3 amino acids: CAWSIEGNEQYF. CDR3 DNA sequence: TGTGCCTGGAGTATCGAGGGAAACGAGCAGTACTTC.

The J gene is TRBJ1-1, the V gene TRBV7-2; D is uncertain. The CDR3 is 13 amino acids. Trimming left V 1 base short and J 4 bases short, with 7 bases between. CDR1 SGHTA and CDR2 FQGNSA come from the germline V gene. CDR3 DNA: TGTGCCAGCAGCTTAGGGGGTCTCACTGAAGCTTTCTTT. This codes for CASSLGGLTEAFF.

The V and J genes are TRBV28 and TRBJ1-5; TRBD1 might be the D (5 bases). This CDR3 has 12 residues. Trimming left V 8 bases short and J 11 bases short, with 16 bases between. Germline assignment: CDR1 MDHEN and CDR2 SYDVKM. The CDR3 protein is CASQRGPRSQHF. The CDR3 DNA reads as TGTGCCAGCCAGAGGGGTCCAAGGTCCCAGCATTTT. Full variable domain (rest looked up from reference TRBV28 and TRBJ1-5): DVKVTQSSRYLVKRTGEKVFLECVQDMDHENMFWYRQDPGLGLRLIYFSYDVKMKEKGDIPEGYSVSREKKERFSLILESASTNQTSMYLCASQRGPRSQHFGDGTRLSIL.

This chain connects TRBV30 to TRBJ1-6, with D hard to call. Germline V lookup: CDR1 GTSNPN, CDR2 SVGIG (reference sequence). Trimming took off 5 bases at V and 5 bases at J, with 10 bases between the two ends. This CDR3 is 13 amino acids long. The CDR3 DNA reads as TGTGCCTGGGGCCGGGCCAATAATTCACCCCTCCACTTT. Translated: CAWGRANNSPLHF. Using reference TRBV30 and TRBJ1-6 for the parts outside the CDR3, the full variable domain is SQTIHQWPATLVQPVGSPLSLECTVEGTSNPNLYWYRQAAGRGLQLLFYSVGIGQISSEVPQNLSASRPQDRQFILSSKKLLLSDSGFYLCAWGRANNSPLHFGNGTRLTVT.

The chain is built from TRBV29-1 and TRBJ1-1, with D uncertain. This CDR3 is built from 13 residues. The V end lost 1 base, the J end lost 1 base, and 7 bases lay between the germline ends. Per germline, CDR1 SQVTM and CDR2 ANQGSEA. CDR3 protein: CSVEADKNTEAFF. In DNA, the CDR3 is TGCAGCGTTGAAGCCGACAAGAACACTGAAGCTTTCTTT.

This clone was found once. V gene TRBV5-1 combines with J gene TRBJ1-3; 8 nucleotides agree with TRBD1. The trim removed 4 bases at V and 0 bases at J, leaving 3 bases unmatched. Per germline, CDR1 SGHRS and CDR2 YFSETQ. The CDR3 has 15 amino acids. CDR3 bases: TGCGCCAGCAGCCCCACAGGGGGCTCTGGAAACACCATATATTTT. It specifies CASSPTGGSGNTIYF.

The chain recombines TRBV7-3 with TRBJ2-3; D is perhaps TRBD2 (6 bases). V lost 5 bases and J 9 bases, leaving 12 bases between the germline ends. Germline assignment: CDR1 SGHTA and CDR2 FQGTGA. This CDR3 is built from 12 residues. The CDR3 region has the DNA TGTGCCAGCAGCCGAAGCGGGTACACGCAGTATTTT. Translated: CASSRSGYTQYF.

V usage is TRBV29-1 and J usage is TRBJ2-1, with 8 bases that match TRBD2. CDR1 SQVTM and CDR2 ANQGSEA come from the germline V gene. The ends lost 3 bases at V and 5 bases at J; junction bases unmatched: 9. The CDR3 runs 15 residues. The CDR3 nucleotides read TGCAGCGTTGAGGGCGGGACTAGTAGGGACAATGAGCAGTTCTTC. Its translation is CSVEGGTSRDNEQFF.

The chain employs TRBV18 and TRBJ1-2; TRBD1 aligns across 10 bases. Germline lookup yields CDR1 KGHSH and CDR2 LQKENI. This CDR3 has 15 amino acids. Trimming at V came to 3 bases and at J to 8 bases, leaving 9 bases not matched to a gene. CDR3 region: CASSPGQGIWEGYTF. As DNA, the CDR3 is TGTGCCAGCTCACCGGGACAGGGGATCTGGGAAGGCTACACCTTC.

This chain uses TRBV28 with TRBJ2-3; D unclear. Germline V gives CDR1 MDHEN, CDR2 SYDVKM. V was trimmed by 5 bases and J by 0 bases, leaving 18 bases between them. This CDR3 has 17 amino acids. CDR3 nucleotides: TGTGCCAGCAGTCTCCTCACTCCATTCACTAGCACAGATACGCAGTATTTT. It specifies CASSLLTPFTSTDTQYF.

The rearrangement uses TRBV4-3 and TRBJ2-1; D gene uncertain. CDR3 length: 14 residues. Germline V lookup: CDR1 LGHNA, CDR2 YSLEER. V gave up 3 bases and J gave up 6 bases, with 12 bases separating them. CDR3 coding DNA: TGCGCCAGCAGCCAGCAGGTACCTGGCAATGAGCAGTTCTTC. Amino acids: CASSQQVPGNEQFF.

The rearrangement joins TRBV28 to TRBJ1-4; 10 positions agree with TRBD1. V trimming: 4 bases; J trimming: 6 bases; junction bases outside the gene matches: 8. The CDR3 runs 16 residues. CDR1 and CDR2 from the germline V gene are MDHEN and SYDVKM. The CDR3 DNA reads TGTGCCAGCAGTTCTGGGGACAGGGGCGCGGATGAAAAACTGTTTTTT. Encoded protein: CASSSGDRGADEKLFF. Full variable domain (remainder filled in from reference TRBV28 and TRBJ1-4): DVKVTQSSRYLVKRTGEKVFLECVQDMDHENMFWYRQDPGLGLRLIYFSYDVKMKEKGDIPEGYSVSREKKERFSLILESASTNQTSMYLCASSSGDRGADEKLFFGSGTQLSVL.

The rearrangement uses TRBV11-2 and TRBJ2-4, with D perhaps matching TRBD2 (5 bases). Germline loops: CDR1 SGHAT, CDR2 FQNNGV. Trimming stripped 4 bases from V and 1 base from J, with 17 bases between. This CDR3 region has 17 residues. DNA of the CDR3: TGTGCCAGCAGCTCCGGAATCAGCGGCCTGGCCAAAAACATTCAGTACTTC. Translating it yields CASSSGISGLAKNIQYF.

This chain uses TRBV7-9 with TRBJ1-6; D ambiguous. The V gene's germline CDR1 is SEHNR and CDR2 FQNEAQ (reference sequence). The CDR3 is 19 residues long. With 5 bases removed from V and 0 bases from J, the gap between germline ends came to 20 bases. CDR3 coding DNA: TGTGCCAGCAGCGGATCATTCCGGGAGGGCAGCTCCTATAATTCACCCCTCCACTTT. Encoded protein: CASSGSFREGSSYNSPLHF.

The chain links TRBV25-1 to TRBJ2-7, with 9 bases fitting TRBD2. This CDR3 region has 15 residues. V dropped 6 bases and J dropped 1; count of bases not matched to a gene: 7. Germline CDR1 is MGHDK and CDR2 is SYGVNS. CDR3 coding DNA: TGTGCCAGCAGCGCTCTAGCGGGGACATCCTACGAGCAGTACTTC. Amino acids: CASSALAGTSYEQYF.

The chain carries TRBV19 and TRBJ2-1; the D gene is possibly TRBD1 (5 bases). Germline V gives CDR1 LNHDA, CDR2 SQIVND (reference sequence). The V and J ends lost 3 bases and 1 base respectively, with 16 bases between them. The length of the CDR3 is 17 residues. The CDR3, as DNA: TGTGCCAGTAGTATTTGGGGTAGGGGTGCGTCCTACAATGAGCAGTTCTTC. Translated, it gives CASSIWGRGASYNEQFF.

The V call is TRBV20-1, the J call TRBJ2-7; D perhaps matches TRBD2 (6 bases). Germline values: CDR1 DFQATT, CDR2 SNEGSKA (reference sequence). The CDR3 extends over 15 amino acids. Deletions cut 3 bases from V and 2 bases from J, with 17 bases between. The CDR3 sequence is CSASGGVTNPYEQYV. The CDR3 region has the DNA TGCAGTGCTAGTGGAGGGGTCACAAACCCCTACGAGCAGTACGTC.

This clone is a singleton in its sample. The rearrangement joins TRBV13 to TRBJ2-1; TRBD2 aligns across 13 bases. The CDR3 extends over 16 amino acids. V trimming: 4 bases; J trimming: 3 bases; junction bases outside the gene matches: 3. In germline, CDR1 is PRHDT, CDR2 FYEKMQ (reference sequence). The CDR3 DNA reads TGTGCCAGCAGCTCCGGACTAGCGGGGGTCTACAATGAGCAGTTCTTC. This codes for CASSSGLAGVYNEQFF. The variable domain in full, completed from reference TRBV13 and TRBJ2-1, reads AAGVIQSPRHLIKEKRETATLKCYPIPRHDTVYWYQQGPGQDPQFLISFYEKMQSDKGSIPDRFSAQQFSDYHSELNMSSLELGDSALYFCASSSGLAGVYNEQFFGPGTRLTVL.

The rearrangement links TRBV7-2 to TRBJ2-1; D may be TRBD2 (6 bases). Germline CDR1 is SGHTA and CDR2 is FQGNSA. CDR3 size: 17 residues. V was trimmed by 0 bases and J by 7 bases, leaving 19 bases between them. For the CDR3, the DNA is TGTGCCAGCAGCTTAGCGCTCGGCGCGGGAAGGAGGAATGAGCAGTTCTTC. Its translation: CASSLALGAGRRNEQFF.

Of note for this clone: Sequence at one end of the junction differs from germline and may be a read error. The identical CDR3 is also encoded by other nucleotide sequences in the sample. The genes are TRBV6-1 and TRBJ1-5; D might be TRBD1 (5 bases). Germline V lookup: CDR1 MNHNS, CDR2 SASEGT. This CDR3 has 13 amino acids. In DNA, the CDR3 is TGTGCTAGCAGTGAGGGGCGGGGCCAGCCCCAGCATTTT. Amino acid sequence: CASSEGRGQPQHF.

This clone was recorded once. The chain combines TRBV19 with TRBJ1-2; D gene uncertain. Germline V lookup: CDR1 LNHDA, CDR2 SQIVND (reference sequence). The germline V and J ends were trimmed by 8 bases and 7 bases, with 23 bases remaining between them. CDR3 length: 15 residues. The DNA for the CDR3 is TGTGCCAGTGCATCAACCGGCAGCCTTCTTAGTGGCTACACCTTC. Translating it yields CASASTGSLLSGYTF.

The sample holds one count of this clone. The sample contains more than one DNA sequence encoding this CDR3. The genes are TRBV3-1 (or the pseudogene TRBV3-2) and TRBJ2-1; TRBD2 matches 7 bases. V gave up 0 bases and J gave up 4 bases; unmatched junction bases: 9. Germline loops: CDR1 LGHDT, CDR2 YNNKEL (reference sequence). This CDR3 spans 17 amino acids. The CDR3 DNA reads as TGTGCCAGCAGCCAAGATTGGGGGGGAGTATCATACAATGAGCAGTTCTTC. Encoded protein: CASSQDWGGVSYNEQFF.